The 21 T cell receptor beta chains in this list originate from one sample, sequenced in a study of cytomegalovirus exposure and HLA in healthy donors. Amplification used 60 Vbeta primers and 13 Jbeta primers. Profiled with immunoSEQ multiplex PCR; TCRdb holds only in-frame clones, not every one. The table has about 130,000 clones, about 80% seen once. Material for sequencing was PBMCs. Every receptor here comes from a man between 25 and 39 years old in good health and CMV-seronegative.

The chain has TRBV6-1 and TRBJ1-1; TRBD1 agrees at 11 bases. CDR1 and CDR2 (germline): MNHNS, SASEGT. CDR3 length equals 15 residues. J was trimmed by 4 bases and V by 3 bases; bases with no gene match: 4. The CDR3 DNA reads TGTGCCAGCAGTGACGGACAGGGGGCGATCACTGAAGCTTTCTTT. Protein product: CASSDGQGAITEAFF.

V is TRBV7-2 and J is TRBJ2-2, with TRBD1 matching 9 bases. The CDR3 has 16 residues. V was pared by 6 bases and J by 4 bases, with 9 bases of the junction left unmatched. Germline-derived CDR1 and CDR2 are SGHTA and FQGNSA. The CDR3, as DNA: TGTGCCAGCAGGCCTCCGGGACAGGGACGCACCGGGGAGCTGTTTTTT. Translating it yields CASRPPGQGRTGELFF.

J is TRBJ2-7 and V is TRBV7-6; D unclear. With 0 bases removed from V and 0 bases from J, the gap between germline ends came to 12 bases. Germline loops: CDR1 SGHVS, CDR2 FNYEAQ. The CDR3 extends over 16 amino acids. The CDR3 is CASSLAPTEVSYEQYF. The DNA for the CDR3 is TGTGCCAGCAGCTTAGCGCCTACCGAGGTCTCCTACGAGCAGTACTTC.

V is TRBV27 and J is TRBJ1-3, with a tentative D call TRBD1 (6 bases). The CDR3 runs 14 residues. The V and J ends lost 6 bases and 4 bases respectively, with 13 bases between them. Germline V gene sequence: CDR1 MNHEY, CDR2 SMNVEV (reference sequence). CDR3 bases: TGTGCCAGCAGACAGGGCCCGGGGGGAAACACCATATATTTT. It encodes CASRQGPGGNTIYF.

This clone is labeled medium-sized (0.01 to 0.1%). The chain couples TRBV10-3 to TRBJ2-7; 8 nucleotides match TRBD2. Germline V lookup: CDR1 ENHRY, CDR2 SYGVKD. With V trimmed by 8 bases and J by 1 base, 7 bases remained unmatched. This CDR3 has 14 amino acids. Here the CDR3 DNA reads TGTGCCATCGGGGGACTAGAGGCTTCCTACGAGCAGTACTTC. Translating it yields CAIGGLEASYEQYF.

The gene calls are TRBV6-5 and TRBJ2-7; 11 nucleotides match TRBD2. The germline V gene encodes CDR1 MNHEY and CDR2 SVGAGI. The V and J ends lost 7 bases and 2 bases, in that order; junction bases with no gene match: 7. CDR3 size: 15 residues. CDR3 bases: TGTGCCAGCACTCACCCGACTAGCGGGACCTACGAGCAGTACTTC. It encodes CASTHPTSGTYEQYF.

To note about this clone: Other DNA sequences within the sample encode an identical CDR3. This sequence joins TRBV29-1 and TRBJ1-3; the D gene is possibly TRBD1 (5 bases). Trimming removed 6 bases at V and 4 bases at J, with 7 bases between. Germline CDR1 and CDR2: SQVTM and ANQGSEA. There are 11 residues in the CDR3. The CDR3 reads CSVTEGNTIYF. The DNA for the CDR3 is TGCAGCGTGACAGAAGGAAACACCATATATTTT. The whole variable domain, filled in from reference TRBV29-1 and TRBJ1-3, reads SAVISQKPSRDICQRGTSLTIQCQVDSQVTMMFWYRQQPGQSLTLIATANQGSEATYESGFVIDKFPISRPNLTFSTLTVSNMSPEDSSIYLCSVTEGNTIYFGEGSWLTVV.

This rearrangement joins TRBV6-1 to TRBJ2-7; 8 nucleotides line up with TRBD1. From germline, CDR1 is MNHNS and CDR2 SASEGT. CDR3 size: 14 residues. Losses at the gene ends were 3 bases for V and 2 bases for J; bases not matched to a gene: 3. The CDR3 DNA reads TGTGCCAGCAGTGAGGCAGGGGGCCCCTACGAGCAGTACTTC. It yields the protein CASSEAGGPYEQYF.

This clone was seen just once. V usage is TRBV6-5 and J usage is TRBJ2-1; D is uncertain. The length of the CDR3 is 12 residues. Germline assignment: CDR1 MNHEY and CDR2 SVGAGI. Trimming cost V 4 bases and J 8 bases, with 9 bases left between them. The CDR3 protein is CASSSLGDEQFF. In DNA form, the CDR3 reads TGTGCCAGCAGTTCCCTGGGCGATGAGCAGTTCTTC.

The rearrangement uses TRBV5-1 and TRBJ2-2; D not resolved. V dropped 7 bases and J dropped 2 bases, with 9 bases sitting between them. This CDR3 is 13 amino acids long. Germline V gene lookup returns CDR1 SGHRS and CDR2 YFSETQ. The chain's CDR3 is CASRRQNTGELFF. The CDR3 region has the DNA TGCGCCAGCCGGCGGCAAAACACCGGGGAGCTGTTTTTT.

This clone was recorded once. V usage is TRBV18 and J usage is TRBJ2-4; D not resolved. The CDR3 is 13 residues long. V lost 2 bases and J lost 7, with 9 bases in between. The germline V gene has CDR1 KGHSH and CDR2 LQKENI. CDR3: CASSPKEFNIQYF. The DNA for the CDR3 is TGTGCCAGCTCACCAAAGGAGTTTAACATTCAGTACTTC.

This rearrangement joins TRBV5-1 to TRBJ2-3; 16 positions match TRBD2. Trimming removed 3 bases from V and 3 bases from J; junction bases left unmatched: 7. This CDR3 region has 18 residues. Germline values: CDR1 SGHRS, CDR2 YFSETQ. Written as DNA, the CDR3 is TGCGCCAGCAGCTGGGGACTAGCGGGAGGGCGTGGAACAGATACGCAGTATTTT. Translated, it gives CASSWGLAGGRGTDTQYF.

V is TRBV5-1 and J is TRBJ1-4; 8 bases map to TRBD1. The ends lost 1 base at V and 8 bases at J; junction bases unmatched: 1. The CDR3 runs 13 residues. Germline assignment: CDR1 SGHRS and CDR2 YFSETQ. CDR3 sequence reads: CASSLTGGEKLFF. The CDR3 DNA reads TGCGCCAGCAGCTTGACAGGGGGGGAAAAACTGTTTTTT.

In DNA form, the CDR3 reads TGTGCCAGCGGGTTCCCGGACAGGGGCGACGAGCAGTACTTC. Its protein product is CASGFPDRGDEQYF. This chain joins TRBV28 and TRBJ2-7; TRBD1 agrees at 9 bases. J was trimmed by 5 bases and V by 8 bases; bases with no gene match: 10. There are 14 residues in the CDR3. Germline loops: CDR1 MDHEN, CDR2 SYDVKM.

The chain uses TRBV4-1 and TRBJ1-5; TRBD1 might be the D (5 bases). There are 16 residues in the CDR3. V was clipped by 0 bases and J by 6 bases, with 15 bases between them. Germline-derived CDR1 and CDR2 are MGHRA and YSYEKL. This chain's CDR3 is CASSQDGQGRGQPQHF. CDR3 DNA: TGCGCCAGCAGCCAAGACGGGCAGGGAAGAGGTCAGCCCCAGCATTTT.

Written as DNA, the CDR3 is TGCAGCGTTGGGCCCCGGCAGGGCTCCTACGAGCAGTACTTC. Its translation: CSVGPRQGSYEQYF. J is TRBJ2-5 and V is TRBV29-1; the D gene is possibly TRBD1 (5 bases). The end of the DNA aligns better with TRBJ2-7, so the J call may be wrong. The germline CDR1 and CDR2 sequences are SQVTM and ANQGSEA. The CDR3 contains 14 residues.

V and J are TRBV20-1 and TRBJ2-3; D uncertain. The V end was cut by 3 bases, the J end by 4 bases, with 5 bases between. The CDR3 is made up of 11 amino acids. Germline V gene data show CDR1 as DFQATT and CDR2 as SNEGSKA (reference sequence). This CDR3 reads CSASGPDTQYF. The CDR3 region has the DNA TGCAGTGCTAGTGGCCCAGATACGCAGTATTTT.

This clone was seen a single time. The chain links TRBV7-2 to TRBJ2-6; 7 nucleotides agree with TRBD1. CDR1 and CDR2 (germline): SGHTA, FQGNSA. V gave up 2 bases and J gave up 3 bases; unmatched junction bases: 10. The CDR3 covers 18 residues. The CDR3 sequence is CASSLFGTATSGANVLTF. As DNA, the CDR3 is TGTGCCAGCAGCTTATTTGGGACAGCGACGAGTGGGGCCAACGTCCTGACTTTC.

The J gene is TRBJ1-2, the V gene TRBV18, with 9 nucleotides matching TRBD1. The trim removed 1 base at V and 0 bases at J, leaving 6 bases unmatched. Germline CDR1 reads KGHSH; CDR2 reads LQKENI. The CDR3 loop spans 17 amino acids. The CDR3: CASSPQGTGRTNYGYTF. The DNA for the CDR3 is TGTGCCAGCTCACCACAAGGGACAGGGCGAACTAACTATGGCTACACCTTC.

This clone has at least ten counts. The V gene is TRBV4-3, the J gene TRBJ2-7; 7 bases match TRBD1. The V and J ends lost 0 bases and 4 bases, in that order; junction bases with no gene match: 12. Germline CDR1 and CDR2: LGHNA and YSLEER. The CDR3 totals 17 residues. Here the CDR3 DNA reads TGCGCCAGCAGCCAAGATAGTAGAAGACAGGGTGGATACGAGCAGTACTTC. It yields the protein CASSQDSRRQGGYEQYF.

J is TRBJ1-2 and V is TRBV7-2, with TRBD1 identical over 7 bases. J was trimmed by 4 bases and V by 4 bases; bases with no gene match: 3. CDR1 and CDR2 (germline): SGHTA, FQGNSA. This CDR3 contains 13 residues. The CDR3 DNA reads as TGTGCCAGCAGCTCCCAGGGGGTCTATGGCTACACCTTC. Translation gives CASSSQGVYGYTF.